The rows below give T cell receptor beta chains drawn from one sample of a study of T-cell memory formation after mild COVID-19. MiXCR, applied by TCRdb to the 5' RACE reads, yields one record per CDR3 protein. The top ten hold roughly a third of the sample, which has around 80,000 distinct CDR3 sequences, about 15% seen once. Sequencing was carried out using PBMCs or a T cell subset sorted from them (not recorded which). The receptor set was obtained from an adult woman who had mild COVID-19 (a few samples of this study predate the infection). Cell type and time point are not known. The CDR3 runs from the conserved cysteine through the conserved F or W. Fields, in order: J gene, clone size, D gene, V gene, CDR3 protein, CDR3 DNA. D genes are given only for firm matches. Expanded clones are given a class, and other clones once, few, many or no size at all.

TRBJ2-1 | NA | TRBD2 | TRBV29-1 | CSEWGGSHYNEQFF | TGCAGCGAATGGGGGGGGAGCCACTACAATGAGCAGTTCTTC
TRBJ2-3 | few | NA | TRBV30 | CAWSDFPRVEYF | TGTGCCTGGAGTGACTTCCCTAGGGTCGAGTATTTT
TRBJ2-7 | few | NA | TRBV27 | CASSLTGFYEQYF | TGTGCCAGCAGTTTAACAGGGTTCTACGAGCAGTACTTC
TRBJ2-1 | few | TRBD2 | TRBV5-1 | CASSRRLAGGPDEQFF | TGCGCCAGCAGTCGCCGACTAGCGGGAGGGCCAGATGAGCAGTTCTTC
TRBJ1-5 | few | NA | TRBV7-9 | CASSLGGGNQPQHF | TGTGCCAGCAGCTTAGGTGGGGGCAATCAGCCCCAGCATTTT
TRBJ2-5 | NA | NA | TRBV5-1 | CASSNFGTPETQYF | TGCGCCAGCAGCAACTTTGGGACGCCGGAGACCCAGTACTTC
TRBJ2-7 | NA | TRBD2 | TRBV7-9 | CASSALLAGGLYEQYF | TGTGCCAGCAGCGCCTTGCTAGCGGGGGGGTTGTACGAGCAGTACTTC
TRBJ2-1 | NA | TRBD2 | TRBV29-1 | CSVGEGLNNEQFF | TGCAGCGTTGGGGAGGGCCTGAACAATGAGCAGTTCTTC
TRBJ2-7 | few | TRBD2 | TRBV7-2 | CASSLEAAGVNEQYF | TGTGCCAGCAGCTTAGAGGCAGCGGGAGTAAACGAGCAGTACTTC
TRBJ1-1 | few | NA | TRBV11-2 | CASSFRGGQNTEAFF | TGTGCCAGCAGCTTTAGGGGGGGACAGAACACTGAAGCTTTCTTT
TRBJ2-1 | many | TRBD2 | TRBV12-3/TRBV12-4 | CASSLSGRARYEQFF | TGTGCCAGCAGCCTTAGCGGGAGGGCCAGGTATGAGCAGTTCTTC
TRBJ2-3 | few | TRBD2 | TRBV6-1 | CAGAGGSTDTQYF | TGTGCCGGGGCGGGGGGTAGCACAGATACGCAGTATTTT
TRBJ1-1 | NA | NA | TRBV7-9 | CDSSVTGNTEAFF | TGTGACAGCAGCGTAACAGGGAACACTGAAGCTTTCTTT
TRBJ2-4 | NA | TRBD2 | TRBV20-1 | CSAPFSGGLPYIQYF | TGCAGTGCCCCGTTTAGCGGGGGCCTGCCGTACATTCAGTACTTC
TRBJ2-7 | few | TRBD2 | TRBV15 | CATREVAGGGEQYF | TGTGCCACCAGAGAAGTAGCGGGAGGGGGCGAGCAGTACTTC
TRBJ2-3 | many | NA | TRBV7-9 | CASTLGGTDTQYF | TGTGCCAGCACCCTTGGGGGCACAGATACGCAGTATTTT
TRBJ2-1 | NA | NA | TRBV29-1 | CSVEDQTELPYNEQFF | TGCAGCGTTGAAGATCAGACGGAGCTCCCCTACAATGAGCAGTTCTTC
TRBJ2-1 | few | NA | TRBV4-2 | CASSQDLLPEDNEQFF | TGTGCCAGCAGCCAAGATTTACTACCTGAGGACAATGAGCAGTTCTTC
TRBJ1-1 | few | TRBD1 | TRBV19 | CASKDRRYMNTEAFF | TGTGCCAGTAAGGACAGGAGATACATGAACACTGAAGCTTTCTTT
TRBJ2-3 | few | NA | TRBV5-4 | CASSLAGVSTDTQYF | TGTGCCAGCAGCTTGGCCGGGGTTAGCACAGATACGCAGTATTTT
TRBJ2-3 | few | TRBD1 | TRBV11-2 | CASSYDRGWADTQYF | TGTGCCAGCAGCTATGACAGGGGATGGGCAGATACGCAGTATTTT
TRBJ2-7 | NA | NA | TRBV5-1 | CASSPGSWEHEQYF | TGCGCCAGCAGCCCGGGTTCGTGGGAGCACGAGCAGTACTTC
TRBJ2-3 | NA | TRBD2 | TRBV7-9 | CASSVGTLAGGDTQYF | TGTGCCAGCTCCGTAGGTACCCTAGCGGGGGGCGATACGCAGTATTTT